A single sample gave rise to the 27 T cell receptor beta chains below, sequenced in a study of T cell responses to AZD1222 COVID-19 vaccine. The table came from immunoSEQ multiplex PCR; TCRdb's copy has only in-frame clones and leaves some out. The table lists 120,000 to 150,000 clones, 88% of them singletons. The source material was peripheral blood, sampled on day 0 of AZD1222 vaccination. Every receptor here comes from an adult in good health.

The chain joins TRBV18 to TRBJ2-7; 7 nucleotides line up with TRBD2. V lost 6 bases to trimming and J lost 2 bases; unmatched junction nucleotides: 4. The CDR3 loop spans 13 amino acids. Germline V gene sequence: CDR1 KGHSH, CDR2 LQKENI. CDR3 protein: CASSPGTTYEQYF. CDR3 coding DNA: TGTGCCAGCTCCCCAGGGACTACCTACGAGCAGTACTTC.

J is TRBJ1-2 and V is TRBV23-1, with 9 bases matching TRBD1. TRBV23-1 falls under the ORF class, with uncertain function. The CDR3 loop spans 12 amino acids. V shed 11 bases and J 6 bases; nucleotides not matched to a gene: 7. CDR3 sequence reads: CAASGTGHGYTF. CDR3 in DNA: TGCGCCGCATCCGGGACAGGGCATGGCTACACCTTC.

J is TRBJ2-7 and V is TRBV27; 8 bases are a match to TRBD2. V gave up 4 bases and J gave up 3 bases; unmatched junction bases: 17. This CDR3 comprises 18 residues. The germline V gene encodes CDR1 MNHEY and CDR2 SMNVEV (reference sequence). The CDR3: CASSSGGGSGTLSYEQYF. CDR3 nucleotide sequence: TGTGCCAGCAGTTCCGGGGGGGGTAGCGGGACTTTGAGCTACGAGCAGTACTTC.

The chain employs TRBV7-2 and TRBJ2-1, with D perhaps given as TRBD1 or TRBD2 (5 bases each). The CDR3 totals 18 residues. With 4 bases removed from V and 5 bases from J, the gap between germline ends came to 24 bases. The germline gives CDR1 SGHTA, CDR2 FQGNSA. This CDR3 is CASSYSRPGPPSDNEQFF. The CDR3, as DNA: TGTGCCAGCAGCTACTCCAGACCGGGACCTCCAAGTGACAATGAGCAGTTCTTC.

The chain has TRBV5-5 and TRBJ1-1; D gene unclear. This CDR3 comprises 13 residues. Germline CDR1 reads SGHKS; CDR2 reads YYEKEE (reference sequence). V lost 0 bases and J 1 base, leaving 4 bases between the germline ends. CDR3 sequence: CASSLATNTEAFF. CDR3 bases: TGTGCCAGCAGCTTGGCGACGAACACTGAAGCTTTCTTT. Full variable domain (rest looked up from reference TRBV5-5 and TRBJ1-1): DAGVTQSPTHLIKTRGQQVTLRCSPISGHKSVSWYQQVLGQGPQFIFQYYEKEERGRGNFPDRFSARQFPNYSSELNVNALLLGDSALYLCASSLATNTEAFFGQGTRLTVV.

The chain has TRBV6-6 and TRBJ1-2; a weak D match, TRBD1 (6 bases). V lost 5 bases and J 0 bases, leaving 19 bases between the germline ends. The V gene's germline CDR1 is MNHNY and CDR2 SVGAGI (reference sequence). CDR3 length: 17 amino acids. CDR3 loop: CASSPIQGSLTNYGYTF. In DNA, the CDR3 is TGTGCCAGCAGTCCTATACAGGGCTCTCTTACTAACTATGGCTACACCTTC.

This clone came up once. The CDR3 is CASSTLAGGSRDTQYF. The CDR3 DNA follows: TGTGCCAGCAGTACTCTAGCGGGAGGGAGCAGGGATACGCAGTATTTT. V usage is TRBV27 and J usage is TRBJ2-3, with TRBD2 matching 12 bases. CDR3 length: 16 residues. V was clipped by 5 bases and J by 6 bases; unmatched bases: 9. Per the germline V gene, CDR1 is MNHEY and CDR2 is SMNVEV (reference sequence).

The CDR3 DNA reads TGCGCCAGCAGCTTGGACGGGCACACTGAAGCTTTCTTT. This encodes CASSLDGHTEAFF. This chain links TRBV5-1 with TRBJ1-1; D is undetermined. This CDR3 is built from 13 residues. Trimming cost V 0 bases and J 3 bases, with 6 bases left between them. Germline CDR1 and CDR2: SGHRS and YFSETQ.

This clone occurred once. This chain links TRBV7-2 with TRBJ2-1; 10 bases line up with TRBD2. Unmatched junction bases numbered 10, after V lost 5 bases and J lost 12 bases. CDR1 and CDR2 from the germline V gene are SGHTA and FQGNSA. The CDR3 length is 14 residues. CDR3 protein: CASSPPQREGRQFF. CDR3 nucleotides: TGTGCCAGCAGCCCCCCGCAGCGGGAGGGACGGCAGTTCTTC.

This rearrangement joins TRBV7-2 to TRBJ2-1; D not resolved. CDR3 length: 12 residues. Per the germline V gene, CDR1 is SGHTA and CDR2 is FQGNSA. V was cut by 1 base and J by 9 bases, with 7 bases left in between. The CDR3 DNA sequence: TGTGCCAGCAGCTTAGAGTGGGGTGAGCAGTTCTTC. Translation: CASSLEWGEQFF.

The chain employs TRBV3-1 (or the pseudogene TRBV3-2) and TRBJ1-1; the D is unclear. The length of the CDR3 is 12 residues. CDR1 and CDR2 (germline): LGHDT, YNNKEL (reference sequence). V was cut by 0 bases and J by 7 bases, with 6 bases left in between. This CDR3 reads CASSQDIGEAFF. CDR3 in DNA: TGTGCCAGCAGCCAAGATATCGGTGAAGCTTTCTTT.

The chain has TRBV7-6 and TRBJ2-1; 11 positions agree with TRBD2. Germline CDR1 and CDR2: SGHVS and FNYEAQ. Germline trimming cut 1 base from V and 7 bases from J; bases unmatched to any gene: 3. The CDR3 totals 15 residues. The CDR3 is CASSLGLAGSNEQFF. In DNA form, the CDR3 reads TGTGCCAGCAGCTTAGGACTAGCGGGAAGTAATGAGCAGTTCTTC.

The rearrangement joins TRBV27 to TRBJ2-7, with unresolved D. The CDR3 has 14 amino acids. V was shortened by 3 bases and J by 3 bases, with 12 bases between the two germline ends. Germline-derived CDR1 and CDR2 are MNHEY and SMNVEV (reference sequence). The CDR3 region has the DNA TGTGCCAGCAGTTTTTGGGATAGCCGCTACGAGCAGTACTTC. Amino acid sequence: CASSFWDSRYEQYF.

As for this clone: A read error may produce the germline difference seen at one junction end. This chain connects TRBV20-1 to TRBJ2-7; D is tentatively TRBD1 or TRBD2 (5 bases each). Germline V gene sequence: CDR1 DFQATT, CDR2 SNEGSKA (reference sequence). This CDR3 contains 12 residues. The CDR3 loop is CSASRDHYEQYF. The CDR3 DNA follows: TGCAGCGCTAGTCGGGACCACTACGAGCAGTACTTC.

The chain joins TRBV4-2 to TRBJ2-2; the D is unclear. V was trimmed by 1 base and J by 7 bases, leaving 16 bases between them. Germline V gives CDR1 LGHNA, CDR2 YNFKEQ. This CDR3 has 16 amino acids. The CDR3 DNA reads as TGTGCCAGCAGCCAAGTGAAGCGAACGGTCGTCGGGGAGCTGTTTTTT. This translates into CASSQVKRTVVGELFF.

The chain carries TRBV5-1 and TRBJ2-1, with 7 bases fitting TRBD2. CDR3 length equals 14 residues. The V gene's germline CDR1 is SGHRS and CDR2 YFSETQ. V lost 7 bases to trimming and J lost 2 bases; unmatched junction nucleotides: 6. The CDR3 loop reads CASGAGDAYNEQFF. The CDR3 bases are TGCGCCAGCGGGGCGGGGGACGCCTACAATGAGCAGTTCTTC.

The chain carries TRBV5-4 and TRBJ2-1; D perhaps matches TRBD2 (6 bases). This CDR3 spans 17 amino acids. The ends were cut back, 5 bases at V and 1 base at J, with 19 bases in the middle. Per the germline V gene, CDR1 is SGHNT and CDR2 is YYREEE (reference sequence). CDR3 nucleotides: TGTGCCAGCAGTTTCGCGGGGAGGCGGGGTTCCTACAATGAGCAGTTCTTC. Translation gives CASSFAGRRGSYNEQFF.

This clone is a singleton in its sample. Here the CDR3 reads CASSLGASGRIRTQYF. As DNA, the CDR3 is TGTGCCAGCAGCTTGGGGGCTAGCGGGAGGATTCGGACGCAGTATTTT. The chain combines TRBV7-2 with TRBJ2-3; 11 bases line up with TRBD2. Germline V gives CDR1 SGHTA, CDR2 FQGNSA. J gave up 9 bases and V 3 bases, and 11 bases lay outside the gene matches. The CDR3 is made up of 16 amino acids.

Details on this clone: Without the conserved terminal phenylalanine or tryptophan, this CDR3 likely stems from a read error. This chain joins TRBV28 and TRBJ1-2; no firm D call. This CDR3 has 14 residues. The germline V and J ends were trimmed by 3 bases and 4 bases, with 12 bases remaining between them. Germline V gene lookup returns CDR1 MDHEN and CDR2 SYDVKM. The CDR3 is CASSFVAGIYGYTS. The CDR3 nucleotides read TGTGCCAGCAGTTTCGTGGCAGGCATCTATGGCTACACCTCC.

The chain is built from TRBV20-1 and TRBJ2-1; no clear D gene. This CDR3 has 10 amino acids. V was cut by 7 bases and J by 4 bases, with 5 bases left in between. Germline CDR1 DFQATT, CDR2 SNEGSKA (reference sequence). CDR3 nucleotides: TGCAGTGGGAGTTACAATGAGCAGTTCTTC. It yields the protein CSGSYNEQFF.

V is TRBV24-1 and J is TRBJ1-1, with a possible D match to TRBD1 (6 bases). Germline CDR1 is KGHDR and CDR2 is SFDVKD. V was shortened by 0 bases and J by 11 bases, with 9 bases between the two germline ends. CDR3 size: 12 residues. CDR3 bases: TGTGCCACCAGTGATTTGCAGGGGCGGGCTTTCTTT. Amino acid sequence: CATSDLQGRAFF.

The rearrangement joins TRBV5-1 to TRBJ1-2; D remains ambiguous. V lost 4 bases, J lost 6 bases, and 16 bases lay in between. This CDR3 has 14 residues. Germline loops: CDR1 SGHRS, CDR2 YFSETQ. This chain's CDR3 is CASSRTADENGYTF. DNA of the CDR3: TGCGCCAGCAGCCGGACTGCGGATGAAAATGGCTACACCTTC.

The gene calls are TRBV11-2 and TRBJ2-7; TRBD2 matches 7 bases. V was pared by 1 base and J by 3 bases, with 6 bases of the junction left unmatched. The CDR3 has 15 residues. Germline CDR1 SGHAT, CDR2 FQNNGV. This CDR3 is CASSLGLAENYEQYF. As DNA, the CDR3 is TGTGCCAGCAGCTTAGGCCTAGCGGAGAACTACGAGCAGTACTTC. Variable domain in full (rest from reference TRBV11-2 and TRBJ2-7): EAGVAQSPRYKIIEKRQSVAFWCNPISGHATLYWYQQILGQGPKLLIQFQNNGVVDDSQLPKDRFSAERLKGVDSTLKIQPAKLEDSAVYLCASSLGLAENYEQYFGPGTRLTVT.

The chain links TRBV7-9 to TRBJ2-5; the match to TRBD1 covers 12 bases. The CDR3 has 16 residues. With V trimmed by 4 bases and J by 3 bases, 6 bases remained unmatched. Per germline, CDR1 SEHNR and CDR2 FQNEAQ (reference sequence). The chain's CDR3 is CASSSRDRGREETQYF. In DNA form, the CDR3 reads TGTGCCAGCAGCTCGAGGGACAGGGGGCGAGAAGAGACCCAGTACTTC.

This chain joins TRBV28 and TRBJ2-1; 12 bases agree with TRBD2. This CDR3 is 14 amino acids long. Germline V gene sequence: CDR1 MDHEN, CDR2 SYDVKM. The J segment lost 10 bases and the V segment lost 7 bases, leaving 8 bases of the junction unmatched. In nucleotides, the CDR3 is TGTGCCAGCAACAGACTAGCGGGAGCCGGGGAGCAGTTCTTC. Translation gives CASNRLAGAGEQFF. Variable domain in full (rest from reference TRBV28 and TRBJ2-1): DVKVTQSSRYLVKRTGEKVFLECVQDMDHENMFWYRQDPGLGLRLIYFSYDVKMKEKGDIPEGYSVSREKKERFSLILESASTNQTSMYLCASNRLAGAGEQFFGPGTRLTVL.

The chain has TRBV9 and TRBJ2-1, with D perhaps matching TRBD2 (6 bases). V was trimmed by 4 bases and J by 10 bases, leaving 15 bases between them. Germline V CDR1 and CDR2: SGDLS, YYNGEE. The length of the CDR3 is 13 residues. The CDR3 sequence: CASSTSPGMEQFF. CDR3 DNA sequence: TGTGCCAGCAGCACTAGCCCCGGTATGGAGCAGTTCTTC.

The chain employs TRBV5-4 and TRBJ2-4; 7 bases align to TRBD2. This CDR3 spans 16 amino acids. V gave up 4 bases and J gave up 0 bases; unmatched junction bases: 7. The germline gives CDR1 SGHNT, CDR2 YYREEE (reference sequence). This CDR3 reads CASSGAGGGAKNIQYF. In DNA, the CDR3 is TGTGCCAGCAGCGGGGCTGGCGGGGGAGCCAAAAACATTCAGTACTTC.